The next 16 T cell receptor beta chains were all read from a single sample in a study of long-term antiretroviral therapy in people with HIV. The immunoSEQ assay was v3.0, run at survey level. Method: immunoSEQ multiplex PCR; TCRdb's copy keeps in-frame clones and lacks some. This table holds about 29,000 clones, around four fifths found once. The sequences come from unsorted PBMCs, collected 2.9 years after starting antiretroviral therapy. These receptors originate from a man aged 45-60 years with HIV.

V usage is TRBV4-2 and J usage is TRBJ1-2; weak D call: TRBD1 (5 bases). The CDR3 loop spans 18 amino acids. Germline-derived CDR1 and CDR2 are LGHNA and YNFKEQ. The V end lost 1 base, the J end lost 4 bases, and 22 bases lay between the germline ends. The CDR3 DNA reads TGTGCCAGCAGCCAAGGGACCGAGTTTGACAGCCGCACCTATGGCTACACCTTC. Its translation is CASSQGTEFDSRTYGYTF.

The J gene is TRBJ2-1, the V gene TRBV19; 9 positions match TRBD1. Germline values: CDR1 LNHDA, CDR2 SQIVND (reference sequence). The length of the CDR3 is 17 residues. The junction had 7 bases not matched to a gene; V was cut back by 1 base and J by 3 bases. The CDR3 sequence: CASSIGVQGAIYNEQFF. CDR3 nucleotide sequence: TGTGCCAGTAGTATAGGGGTACAGGGGGCTATCTACAATGAGCAGTTCTTC.

The chain combines TRBV5-6 with TRBJ2-7, with D hard to call. CDR1 SGHDT and CDR2 YYEEEE come from the germline V gene. V gave up 1 base and J gave up 0 bases, with 14 bases separating them. The CDR3 runs 16 residues. CDR3 region: CASSLMAPTISYEQYF. The CDR3 DNA reads TGTGCCAGCAGCTTGATGGCCCCAACTATCTCCTACGAGCAGTACTTC.

This sequence joins TRBV7-9 and TRBJ1-4; a possible D gene is TRBD1 (5 bases). Between the trimmed V and J ends, which lost 6 bases and 1 base, there was a span of 18 bases. The CDR3 consists of 17 residues. Per the germline V gene, CDR1 is SEHNR and CDR2 is FQNEAQ (reference sequence). The CDR3 region is CASSVRGGEGTNEKLFF. CDR3 in DNA: TGTGCCAGCAGTGTAAGGGGAGGAGAAGGAACTAATGAAAAACTGTTTTTT. Full variable domain (remainder filled in from reference TRBV7-9 and TRBJ1-4): DTGVSQNPRHKITKRGQNVTFRCDPISEHNRLYWYRQTLGQGPEFLTYFQNEAQLEKSRLLSDRFSAERPKGSFSTLEIQRTEQGDSAMYLCASSVRGGEGTNEKLFFGSGTQLSVL.

The rearrangement uses TRBV18 and TRBJ2-1, with D uncertain. CDR1 and CDR2 from the germline V gene are KGHSH and LQKENI. This CDR3 contains 12 residues. Between the trimmed V and J ends, which lost 6 bases and 8 bases, there was a span of 11 bases. CDR3 nucleotides: TGTGCCAGCTCCCACGGTCGGGATGAGCAGTTCTTC. It encodes CASSHGRDEQFF. The full variable domain, its missing parts supplied by reference TRBV18 and TRBJ2-1, is NAGVMQNPRHLVRRRGQEARLRCSPMKGHSHVYWYRQLPEEGLKFMVYLQKENIIDESGMPKERFSAEFPKEGPSILRIQQVVRGDSAAYFCASSHGRDEQFFGPGTRLTVL.

This clone has only a few counts. The CDR3 nucleotides read TGTGCTAGTGCTCCTTATCGGGGCTCAACAGATACGCAGTATTTT. This encodes CASAPYRGSTDTQYF. The rearrangement uses TRBV12-5 and TRBJ2-3; either TRBD1 or TRBD2 may fit D (5 bases each). The CDR3 extends over 15 amino acids. The germline V gene encodes CDR1 LGHNT and CDR2 FRNRAP. Trimming pared 7 bases from V and 3 bases from J, leaving 17 bases between.

The CDR3 DNA follows: TGTGCCAGCAGCTTGGGAGGGAGAACTCGCGAGCAGTACTTC. Translation: CASSLGGRTREQYF. The chain recombines TRBV11-1 with TRBJ2-7, with 7 bases identical to TRBD2. From germline, CDR1 is SGHAT and CDR2 FQDESV (reference sequence). CDR3 size: 14 residues. The junction had 8 bases not matched to a gene; V was cut back by 3 bases and J by 6 bases.

The V call is TRBV7-3, the J call TRBJ2-3; tentatively, D is TRBD2 (5 bases). The V end lost 2 bases, the J end lost 3 bases, and 12 bases lay between the germline ends. Germline CDR1 and CDR2: SGHTA and FQGTGA. The CDR3 spans 15 residues. The CDR3 region has the DNA TGTGCCAGCAGCTTAGGTTTTAGCGCGACAGATACGCAGTATTTT. Amino acids: CASSLGFSATDTQYF.

The rearrangement uses TRBV6-4 and TRBJ2-1; TRBD1 is a possible D gene (6 bases). Germline CDR1 is MRHNA and CDR2 is SNTAGT. Trimming took 4 bases from V and 9 from J, leaving 16 bases between them. CDR3 length equals 14 residues. The CDR3 DNA reads TGTGCCAGCAGTGCAGGGGCAGGTACGGGTGAGCAGTTCTTC. This encodes CASSAGAGTGEQFF.

The gene calls are TRBV28 and TRBJ2-1, with unresolved D. Germline V gives CDR1 MDHEN, CDR2 SYDVKM. Trimming stripped 6 bases from V and 6 bases from J, with 6 bases between. The CDR3 totals 11 residues. This CDR3 is CASRTVNEQFF. The CDR3 DNA is TGTGCCAGCAGAACAGTCAATGAGCAGTTCTTC.

The rearrangement uses TRBV28 and TRBJ2-2; D is unresolved. The CDR3 is 16 residues long. Deletions cut 6 bases from V and 0 bases from J, with 14 bases between. Germline values: CDR1 MDHEN, CDR2 SYDVKM. CDR3 region: CASRRATHANTGELFF. Written as DNA, the CDR3 is TGTGCCAGCAGACGCGCGACACACGCGAACACCGGGGAGCTGTTTTTT.

The chain combines TRBV13 with TRBJ1-5; 8 nucleotides match TRBD1. Germline CDR1 reads PRHDT; CDR2 reads FYEKMQ (reference sequence). J lost 1 base, V lost 1 base, and 12 bases had no gene match. The CDR3 loop spans 19 amino acids. The DNA for the CDR3 is TGTGCCAGCAGCTTAGAAGGCCGACAGGGGTCGAGAAGCAATCAGCCCCAGCATTTT. Translated: CASSLEGRQGSRSNQPQHF.

The V and J genes are TRBV27 and TRBJ1-2, with 9 positions matching TRBD1. The CDR3 covers 16 residues. Germline assignment: CDR1 MNHEY and CDR2 SMNVEV (reference sequence). The V and J ends lost 5 bases and 5 bases, in that order; junction bases with no gene match: 12. CDR3 protein: CASSRTPQGTGYGYTF. CDR3 DNA sequence: TGTGCCAGCAGTCGCACCCCCCAAGGGACAGGGTATGGCTACACCTTC.

J is TRBJ1-2 and V is TRBV28; a possible D gene is TRBD1 (6 bases). V gave up 3 bases and J gave up 8 bases, with 16 bases separating them. The CDR3 loop spans 14 amino acids. Germline-derived CDR1 and CDR2 are MDHEN and SYDVKM. This CDR3 reads CASSLSGHLYGYTF. For the CDR3, the DNA is TGTGCCAGCAGTTTGTCGGGACACTTATACGGCTACACCTTC.

The rearrangement uses TRBV9 and TRBJ1-5, with a tentative D call TRBD1 (6 bases). Germline V CDR1 and CDR2: SGDLS, YYNGEE. CDR3 length: 14 residues. V gave up 3 bases and J gave up 0 bases, with 7 bases separating them. The CDR3 DNA reads as TGTGCCAGCAGCGCAGGGGTTAGCAATCAGCCCCAGCATTTT. Amino acid sequence: CASSAGVSNQPQHF. Looking up the rest from reference TRBV9 and TRBJ1-5 gives the full variable domain: DSGVTQTPKHLITATGQRVTLRCSPRSGDLSVYWYQQSLDQGLQFLIQYYNGEERAKGNILERFSAQQFPDLHSELNLSSLELGDSALYFCASSAGVSNQPQHFGDGTRLSIL.

The chain uses TRBV5-4 and TRBJ1-4; D might be TRBD1 (5 bases). This CDR3 contains 17 residues. V was pared by 3 bases and J by 9 bases, with 24 bases between. Per germline, CDR1 SGHNT and CDR2 YYREEE (reference sequence). The CDR3 DNA is TGTGCCAGCAGCTCTTCATCGGGGGATAGATGGATGAAAAAACTGTTTTTT. As protein: CASSSSSGDRWMKKLFF.